This T cell receptor beta chain was obtained from a study of graft-versus-host responses after intestinal transplantation. Study outcomes and limitations: Early after transplant, HvG clones declined as circulating GvH clones peaked.

Comment on this clone: Its antigen is not known.

Sequenced by immunoSEQ multiplex PCR; TCRdb stores in-frame clones only, minus some. The sample has tens of thousands of clones, around 85% seen once; the top ten hold roughly 0.45%. Per the germline V gene, CDR1 is SGHDN and CDR2 is FVKESK. Trimming pared 0 bases from V and 3 bases from J, leaving 6 bases between. The CDR3 is 14 amino acids. The sequence derives from a human donor who was the organ donor for an intestinal transplant. The sample consisted of unstimulated CD4+ T cells sorted from spleen or lymph node cells, taken before transplant. The chain joins TRBV14 to TRBJ2-1; perhaps TRBD2 as D (6 bases). The CDR3 here is CASSQERGYNEQFF. CDR3 in DNA: TGTGCCAGCAGCCAAGAGCGGGGCTACAATGAGCAGTTCTTC.